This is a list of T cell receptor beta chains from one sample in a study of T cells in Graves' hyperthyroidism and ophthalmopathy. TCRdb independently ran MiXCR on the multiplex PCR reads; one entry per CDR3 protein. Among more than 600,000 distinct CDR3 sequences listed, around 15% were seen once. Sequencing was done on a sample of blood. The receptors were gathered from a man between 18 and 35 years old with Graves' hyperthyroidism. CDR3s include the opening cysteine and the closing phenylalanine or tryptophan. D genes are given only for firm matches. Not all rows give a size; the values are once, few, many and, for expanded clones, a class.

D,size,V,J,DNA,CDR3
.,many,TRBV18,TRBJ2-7,TGTGCCAGCTCACCAGAGGGCCCGACCTCCTACGAGCAGTACTTC,CASSPEGPTSYEQYF
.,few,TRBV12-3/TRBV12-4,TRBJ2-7,TGTGCCAGCAGTTTGCAGGCCGCCTCCTACGAGCAGTACTTC,CASSLQAASYEQYF
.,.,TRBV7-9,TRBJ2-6,TGTGCCAGCAGCAGACCGACCTCTGGGGCCAACGTCCTGACTTTC,CASSRPTSGANVLTF
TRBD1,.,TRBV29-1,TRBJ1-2,TGCAGCGTCCTACAGGGGGAGGATGGCTACACCTTC,CSVLQGEDGYTF
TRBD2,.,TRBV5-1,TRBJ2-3,TGCGCCAGCAGCTTGTGGGCGGGAGGGCCGCCAGATACGCAGTATTTT,CASSLWAGGPPDTQYF
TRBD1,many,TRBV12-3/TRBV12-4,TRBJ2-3,TGTGCCAGCAGTACCTGGGACAGGGGAACAGATACGCAGTATTTT,CASSTWDRGTDTQYF
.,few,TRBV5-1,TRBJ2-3,TGCGCCAGCAGCCTCGGACAGCCCGGAGATACGCAGTATTTT,CASSLGQPGDTQYF
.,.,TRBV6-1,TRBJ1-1,TGTGCCAGCTCCCGGGGTCGCACTGAAGCTTTCTTT,CASSRGRTEAFF
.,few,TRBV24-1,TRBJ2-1,TGTGCCACCAGTGATCTAACTCCGGGCACCTCGGGGAATGAGCAGTTCTTC,CATSDLTPGTSGNEQFF
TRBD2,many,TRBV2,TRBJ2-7,TGTGCCAGCAGTGAAGTAGGACTAGCGGGGCAGTACTTC,CASSEVGLAGQYF
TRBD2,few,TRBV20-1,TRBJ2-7,TGCAGTGGAGAGAACCTCGGACTAGCGGGAGCCCACGAGCAGTACTTC,CSGENLGLAGAHEQYF
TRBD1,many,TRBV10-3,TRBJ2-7,TGTGCCATCAGTGAGTGGGGGGGGACAGGGTTCTACGAGCAGTACTTC,CAISEWGGTGFYEQYF
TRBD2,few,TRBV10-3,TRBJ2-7,TGTGCCATCACCGGGGGGGAGGGGTTCTCCGACGAGCAGTACTTC,CAITGGEGFSDEQYF
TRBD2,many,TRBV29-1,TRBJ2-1,TGCAGCGTTACTAGCGGGGTCTACAATGAGCAGTTCTTC,CSVTSGVYNEQFF
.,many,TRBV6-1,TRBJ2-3,TGTGCCAGCAGGCTACGTACCTCGGGAGATACGCAGTATTTT,CASRLRTSGDTQYF
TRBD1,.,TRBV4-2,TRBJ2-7,TGTGCCAGCAGTCAGGCCGGGACAGGACACGGCGAGCAGTACTTC,CASSQAGTGHGEQYF
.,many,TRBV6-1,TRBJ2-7,TGTGCCAGCAGTGCGGGAGTCAGATACGAGCAGTACTTC,CASSAGVRYEQYF
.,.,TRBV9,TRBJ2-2,TGTGCCAGCAGCAGATATGGCGGGGAGCTGTTTTTT,CASSRYGGELFF
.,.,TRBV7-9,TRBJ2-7,TGTGCCAGCAGCAACTCCGGGACATACTACGAGCAGTACTTC,CASSNSGTYYEQYF
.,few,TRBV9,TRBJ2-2,TGTGCCAGCAGCGCTAGTGGCGCCGGGGAGCTGTTTTTT,CASSASGAGELFF
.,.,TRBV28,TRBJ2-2,TGTGCCAGCAGTTTATACTCGGGGACGATGTTTTTT,CASSLYSGTMFF
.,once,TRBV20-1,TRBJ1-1,TGCAGTGCTCGGGTATTCAACACTGAAGCTTTCTTT,CSARVFNTEAFF
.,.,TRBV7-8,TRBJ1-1,TGTGCCAGCAGCTTAAGTGCAGCGGGCACTGAAGCTTTCTTT,CASSLSAAGTEAFF